What follows are 26 T cell receptor beta chains derived from one specimen sequenced in a study of T cell responses to AZD1222 COVID-19 vaccine. Using immunoSEQ multiplex PCR, the repertoire was profiled, and TCRdb retains in-frame clones only, with some absent. The sample lists roughly 100,000 clones; over 80% were seen once. This sample comprised peripheral blood, obtained on day 0 of AZD1222 vaccination. Receptors originate from an adult in good health.

This clone was recorded once. This chain links TRBV7-9 with TRBJ2-1, with 8 bases lining up with TRBD2. The CDR3 is 15 amino acids. CDR1 SEHNR and CDR2 FQNEAQ come from the germline V gene (reference sequence). After removal of 2 bases from V and 9 bases from J, the junction contained 9 bases not matched to a gene. CDR3 protein: CASSLLGLELFEQFF. The CDR3 nucleotides read TGTGCCAGCAGCTTATTGGGACTAGAGCTCTTTGAGCAGTTCTTC.

The chain has TRBV19 and TRBJ2-3, with 7 bases aligning to TRBD2. Trimming cost V 10 bases and J 6 bases; bases outside gene matches: 16. Germline V CDR1 and CDR2: LNHDA, SQIVND (reference sequence). This CDR3 is 15 amino acids long. The CDR3 spells CATTESGVRLDTQYF. CDR3 DNA sequence: TGTGCCACTACCGAAAGCGGGGTGAGGTTGGATACGCAGTATTTT.

This sequence joins TRBV6-5 and TRBJ1-5, with D hard to call. The V end was cut by 10 bases, the J end by 4 bases, with 17 bases between. The germline CDR1 and CDR2 sequences are MNHEY and SVGAGI. The CDR3 runs 14 residues. As DNA, the CDR3 is TGTGCCATCGCCCTGGATGAGCGGAATCAGCCCCAGCATTTT. Translated, it gives CAIALDERNQPQHF.

The CDR3, as DNA: TGTGCCAGCAGTTCCCTGGGACAGGGCGGCGAGCAGTACTTC. The encoded protein is CASSSLGQGGEQYF. V is TRBV28 and J is TRBJ2-7, with 9 bases matching TRBD1. V trimming: 4 bases; J trimming: 6 bases; junction bases outside the gene matches: 7. Germline CDR1 and CDR2: MDHEN and SYDVKM. CDR3 length equals 14 residues.

The chain recombines TRBV7-3 with TRBJ2-1; TRBD2 matches 9 bases. Germline CDR1 and CDR2: SGHTA and FQGTGA. Germline trimming cut 3 bases from V and 1 base from J; bases unmatched to any gene: 1. This CDR3 comprises 15 residues. CDR3 coding DNA: TGTGCCAGCAGCTTTAGCGGGGGTTCCTACAATGAGCAGTTCTTC. This encodes CASSFSGGSYNEQFF.

The chain links TRBV29-1 to TRBJ1-2; 7 bases agree with TRBD1. Germline-derived CDR1 and CDR2 are SQVTM and ANQGSEA. The CDR3 spans 13 residues. V lost 6 bases to trimming and J lost 3 bases; unmatched junction nucleotides: 7. The CDR3 DNA follows: TGCAGCGTGCGACAGGGAGCGGACTATGGCTACACCTTC. Translated: CSVRQGADYGYTF.

V usage is TRBV9 and J usage is TRBJ2-1; D is unclear. Germline assignment: CDR1 SGDLS and CDR2 YYNGEE. This CDR3 has 15 residues. V was trimmed by 0 bases and J by 7 bases, leaving 14 bases between them. CDR3: CASSVGASLWNEQFF. CDR3 nucleotides: TGTGCCAGCAGCGTAGGGGCCTCCCTCTGGAATGAGCAGTTCTTC.

This chain joins TRBV7-6 and TRBJ1-6; D possibly corresponds to TRBD1 (6 bases). The CDR3 sequence is 15 residues long. Germline assignment: CDR1 SGHVS and CDR2 FNYEAQ. The ends were cut back, 2 bases at V and 8 bases at J, with 13 bases in the middle. The CDR3 DNA reads as TGTGCCAGCAGCTTACTCACAGGGAATGATTCACCCCTCCACTTT. Protein product: CASSLLTGNDSPLHF.

The chain employs TRBV6-2 or TRBV6-3 and TRBJ2-3, with a weak D call TRBD1 (6 bases). Germline V CDR1 and CDR2: MNHEY, SVGEGT. Trimming pared 4 bases from V and 7 bases from J, leaving 18 bases between. The CDR3 has 15 residues. CDR3 coding DNA: TGTGCCAGCAGTTCCACCGGGGCAGGGGCGAATACGCAGTATTTT. Residues: CASSSTGAGANTQYF.

The chain carries TRBV3-1 (or the pseudogene TRBV3-2) and TRBJ1-1, with D possibly being TRBD1 (6 bases). Trimming took off 10 bases at V and 5 bases at J, with 17 bases between the two ends. The CDR3 length is 13 residues. Per the germline V gene, CDR1 is LGHDT and CDR2 is YNNKEL (reference sequence). The CDR3 spells CATARGGGTEAFF. CDR3 bases: TGTGCCACTGCGCGGGGAGGGGGAACTGAAGCTTTCTTT.

This chain links TRBV11-3 with TRBJ2-7; TRBD2 agrees at 8 bases. Per germline, CDR1 SGHNT and CDR2 YENEEA. J gave up 7 bases and V 5 bases, and 28 bases lay outside the gene matches. This CDR3 is built from 20 residues. CDR3 nucleotides: TGTGCCAGCAGCCAGGGTAAAAGCGGGGGACTTATGAGGGGTGGTGGAGAGCAGTACTTC. Translated: CASSQGKSGGLMRGGGEQYF.

This sequence joins TRBV3-1 (or the pseudogene TRBV3-2) and TRBJ1-1; D unresolved. The V end lost 4 bases, the J end lost 4 bases, and 7 bases lay between the germline ends. The CDR3 is made up of 12 amino acids. Germline V gene lookup returns CDR1 LGHDT and CDR2 YNNKEL (reference sequence). This chain's CDR3 is CASSLDGTEAFF. The CDR3 coding sequence is TGTGCCAGCAGCCTAGATGGCACTGAAGCTTTCTTT.

This clone was counted once. This chain links TRBV18 with TRBJ2-2, with unresolved D. This CDR3 spans 14 amino acids. Germline V gene data show CDR1 as KGHSH and CDR2 as LQKENI. V lost 3 bases, J lost 6 bases, and 11 bases lay in between. Written as DNA, the CDR3 is TGTGCCAGCTCACCCCGAGGTGGGTCCGGGGAGCTGTTTTTT. Protein product: CASSPRGGSGELFF.

CDR3 bases: TGCAGCGTCAGAGACTTGGGCACTGAAGCTTTCTTT. Protein sequence: CSVRDLGTEAFF. The chain has TRBV29-1 and TRBJ1-1, with D uncertain. V lost 6 bases, J lost 4 bases, and 12 bases lay in between. Looked up from germline, CDR1 is SQVTM and CDR2 is ANQGSEA. This CDR3 has 12 residues.

V and J are TRBV19 and TRBJ1-1; D might be TRBD1 (5 bases). The CDR3 extends over 13 amino acids. With 5 bases removed from V and 1 base from J, the gap between germline ends came to 8 bases. The V gene's germline CDR1 is LNHDA and CDR2 SQIVND (reference sequence). In nucleotides, the CDR3 is TGTGCCAGTAGTGTCGGGACGAACACTGAAGCTTTCTTT. Protein: CASSVGTNTEAFF.

V is TRBV19 and J is TRBJ1-3, with unresolved D. Trimming removed 5 bases at V and 3 bases at J, with 11 bases between. The CDR3 totals 14 residues. CDR1 LNHDA and CDR2 SQIVND come from the germline V gene (reference sequence). CDR3 region: CASSPRTLGNTIYF. In DNA, the CDR3 is TGTGCCAGTAGTCCCCGTACTCTTGGAAACACCATATATTTT.

The chain links TRBV24-1 to TRBJ2-5; 8 nucleotides agree with TRBD1. Germline V gives CDR1 KGHDR, CDR2 SFDVKD. The CDR3 has 15 residues. V shed 5 bases and J 3 bases; nucleotides not matched to a gene: 7. This CDR3 reads CATSGRGLHKETQYF. The CDR3 DNA is TGTGCCACCAGTGGCAGGGGGCTCCACAAAGAGACCCAGTACTTC.

The J gene is TRBJ2-1, the V gene TRBV19; 7 bases align to TRBD2. V shed 1 base, J shed 0 bases, and the junction held 3 bases outside the gene matches. Germline V gene data show CDR1 as LNHDA and CDR2 as SQIVND (reference sequence). This CDR3 is 16 amino acids long. For the CDR3, the DNA is TGTGCCAGTAGTATAGGCTGGGGGGGCTCCTACAATGAGCAGTTCTTC. The encoded protein is CASSIGWGGSYNEQFF.

The V and J genes are TRBV5-1 and TRBJ1-2, with D uncertain. The CDR3 has 14 amino acids. Germline V gives CDR1 SGHRS, CDR2 YFSETQ. V shed 0 bases and J shed 9 bases, with 15 bases lying between them. CDR3 coding DNA: TGCGCCAGCAGCTTGGAGTGGGGAGATCCAAGCTACACCTTC. Its protein product is CASSLEWGDPSYTF.

This clone appeared a few times. The chain couples TRBV7-3 to TRBJ2-7, with 7 bases lining up with TRBD1. CDR1 and CDR2 from the germline V gene are SGHTA and FQGTGA. This CDR3 has 12 amino acids. V trimming: 5 bases; J trimming: 5 bases; junction bases outside the gene matches: 3. The CDR3 sequence: CASSPTGNEQYF. CDR3 nucleotide sequence: TGTGCCAGCAGCCCGACAGGGAACGAGCAGTACTTC.

The chain couples TRBV28 to TRBJ2-3, with D unresolved. The CDR3 is 17 residues long. The germline CDR1 and CDR2 sequences are MDHEN and SYDVKM. Trimming took 5 bases from V and 3 from J, leaving 21 bases between them. Here the CDR3 reads CASSPTDVSVGTDTQYF. CDR3 nucleotides: TGTGCCAGCAGTCCCACCGACGTCTCGGTGGGGACAGATACGCAGTATTTT.

The chain recombines TRBV28 with TRBJ1-1, with unresolved D. This CDR3 contains 15 residues. V was shortened by 3 bases and J by 0 bases, with 11 bases between the two germline ends. Germline V CDR1 and CDR2: MDHEN, SYDVKM. The CDR3 region has the DNA TGTGCCAGCAGTTTGATGGCAGATATGAACACTGAAGCTTTCTTT. Translating gives CASSLMADMNTEAFF.

This chain's CDR3 is CASSQDQGVLEKLFF. Here the CDR3 DNA reads TGTGCCAGCAGCCAAGATCAGGGGGTCCTAGAAAAACTGTTTTTT. The chain joins TRBV14 to TRBJ1-4; 7 nucleotides match TRBD1. Per germline, CDR1 SGHDN and CDR2 FVKESK. J was trimmed by 8 bases and V by 0 bases; bases with no gene match: 6. The CDR3 runs 15 residues.

The rearrangement joins TRBV4-2 to TRBJ1-1; perhaps TRBD1 as D (5 bases). Trimming shortened V by 0 bases and J by 11 bases, and 13 bases separated the two germline ends. This CDR3 contains 13 residues. Germline CDR1 and CDR2: LGHNA and YNFKEQ. The CDR3 sequence: CASSQDLSREAFF. In nucleotides, the CDR3 is TGTGCCAGCAGCCAAGATCTATCCAGGGAGGCTTTCTTT.

This clone occurred a few times. The chain combines TRBV6-5 with TRBJ2-7; D might be TRBD1 (6 bases). Trimming removed 3 bases from V and 3 bases from J, with 12 bases in between. The CDR3 consists of 14 residues. Germline assignment: CDR1 MNHEY and CDR2 SVGAGI. CDR3 nucleotides: TGTGCCAGCAGTTATTCGTACAGGGACTACGAGCAGTACTTC. Encoded protein: CASSYSYRDYEQYF.

The table lists this clone with a count of one. J is TRBJ1-5 and V is TRBV6-5, with D tentatively TRBD1 (6 bases). Germline CDR1 MNHEY, CDR2 SVGAGI. Trimming shortened V by 2 bases and J by 4 bases, and 15 bases separated the two germline ends. The CDR3 covers 16 residues. The CDR3 sequence: CASSYGGPYLNQPQHF. The CDR3 coding sequence is TGTGCCAGCAGTTACGGGGGGCCCTACCTTAATCAGCCCCAGCATTTT.